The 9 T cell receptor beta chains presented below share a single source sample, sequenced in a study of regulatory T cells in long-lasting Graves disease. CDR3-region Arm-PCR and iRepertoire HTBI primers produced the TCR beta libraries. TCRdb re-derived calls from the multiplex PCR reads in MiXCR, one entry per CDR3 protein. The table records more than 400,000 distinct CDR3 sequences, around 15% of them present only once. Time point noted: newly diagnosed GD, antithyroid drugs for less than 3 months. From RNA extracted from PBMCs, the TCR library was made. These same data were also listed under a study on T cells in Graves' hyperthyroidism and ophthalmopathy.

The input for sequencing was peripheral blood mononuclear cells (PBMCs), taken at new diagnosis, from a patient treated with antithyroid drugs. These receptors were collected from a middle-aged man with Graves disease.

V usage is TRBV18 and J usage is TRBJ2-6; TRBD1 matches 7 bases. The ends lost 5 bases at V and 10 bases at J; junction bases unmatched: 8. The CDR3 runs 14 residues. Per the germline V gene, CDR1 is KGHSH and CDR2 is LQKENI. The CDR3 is CASSRTGLLNVLTF. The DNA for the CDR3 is TGTGCCAGCTCAAGGACAGGCTTATTAAACGTCCTGACTTTC. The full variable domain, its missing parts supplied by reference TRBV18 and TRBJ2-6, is NAGVMQNPRHLVRRRGQEARLRCSPMKGHSHVYWYRQLPEEGLKFMVYLQKENIIDESGMPKERFSAEFPKEGPSILRIQQVVRGDSAAYFCASSRTGLLNVLTFGAGSRLTVL.

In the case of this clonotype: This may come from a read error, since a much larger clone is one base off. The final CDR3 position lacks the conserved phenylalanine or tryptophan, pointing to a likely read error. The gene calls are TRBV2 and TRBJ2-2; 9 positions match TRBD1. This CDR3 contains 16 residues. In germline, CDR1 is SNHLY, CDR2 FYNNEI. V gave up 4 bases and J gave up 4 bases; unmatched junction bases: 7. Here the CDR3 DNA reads TGTGCCAGCAGTGGGATTGGACAGGGGTTCACCGGGGAGCTGTTTCTT. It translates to CASSGIGQGFTGELFL.

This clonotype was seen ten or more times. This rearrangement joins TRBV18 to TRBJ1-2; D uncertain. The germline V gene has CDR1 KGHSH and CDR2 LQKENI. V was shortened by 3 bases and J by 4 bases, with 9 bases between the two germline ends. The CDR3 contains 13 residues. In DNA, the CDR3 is TGTGCCAGCTCACCTCCGGGGTTCTATGGCTACACCTTC. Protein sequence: CASSPPGFYGYTF.

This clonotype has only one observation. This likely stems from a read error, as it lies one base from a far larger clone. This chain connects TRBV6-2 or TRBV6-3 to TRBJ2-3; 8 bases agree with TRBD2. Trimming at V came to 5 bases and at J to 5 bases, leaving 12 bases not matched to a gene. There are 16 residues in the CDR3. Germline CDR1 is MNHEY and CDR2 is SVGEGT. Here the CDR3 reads CASSPTLGTRGDTQYF. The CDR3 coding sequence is TGTGCCAGCAGTCCCACCCTCGGGACTAGGGGAGATACGCAGTATTTT.

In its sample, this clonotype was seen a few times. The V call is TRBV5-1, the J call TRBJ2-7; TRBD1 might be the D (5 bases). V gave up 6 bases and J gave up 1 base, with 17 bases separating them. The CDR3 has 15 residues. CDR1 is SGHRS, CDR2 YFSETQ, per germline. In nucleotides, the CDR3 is TGCGCCAGCAAGGTTACGACAGACTCTTCCTACGAGCAGTACTTC. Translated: CASKVTTDSSYEQYF.

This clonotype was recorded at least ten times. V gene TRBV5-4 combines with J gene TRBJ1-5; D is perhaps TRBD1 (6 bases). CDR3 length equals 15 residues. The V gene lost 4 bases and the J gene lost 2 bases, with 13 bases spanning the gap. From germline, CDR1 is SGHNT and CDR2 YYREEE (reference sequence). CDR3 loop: CASSPRPGGNQPQHF. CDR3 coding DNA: TGTGCCAGCAGCCCCCGCCCAGGGGGCAATCAGCCCCAGCATTTT.

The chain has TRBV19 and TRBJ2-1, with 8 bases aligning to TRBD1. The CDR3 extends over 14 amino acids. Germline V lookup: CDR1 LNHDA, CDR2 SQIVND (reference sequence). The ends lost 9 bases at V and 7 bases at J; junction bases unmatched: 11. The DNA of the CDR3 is TGTGCCAGACGACGGGGCAGGGGGCGAAATGAGCAGTTCTTC. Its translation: CARRRGRGRNEQFF.

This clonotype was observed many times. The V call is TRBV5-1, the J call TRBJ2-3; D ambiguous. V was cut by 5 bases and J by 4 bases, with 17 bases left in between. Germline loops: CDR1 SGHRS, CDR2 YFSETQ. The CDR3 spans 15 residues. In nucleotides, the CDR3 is TGCGCCAGCAGGACCCGGATTAGTTTCGCAGATACGCAGTATTTT. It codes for CASRTRISFADTQYF.

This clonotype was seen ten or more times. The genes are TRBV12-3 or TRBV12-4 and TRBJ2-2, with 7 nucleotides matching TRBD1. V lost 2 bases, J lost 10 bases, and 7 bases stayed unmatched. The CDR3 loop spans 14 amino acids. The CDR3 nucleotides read TGTGCCAGCAGTTTATATCAGGGGGTCGTGGAGCTGTTTTTT. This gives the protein CASSLYQGVVELFF.